Listed here are 10 T cell receptor beta chains from one sample, sequenced in a study of blood T cell repertoires in COVID-19. TCRdb keeps only in-frame clones here, not all; method: immunoSEQ multiplex PCR. The table records over 150,000 clones, around 84% of them present only once. The sequencing sample was made of peripheral blood. These receptors were obtained from a woman aged 60 to 75 with COVID-19, enrolled during active disease.

The chain uses TRBV18 and TRBJ1-3, with TRBD1 matching over 7 bases. The V gene end was trimmed by 3 bases and the J gene end by 0 bases; junction bases not matched to a gene: 2. The CDR3 is 15 residues long. Looked up from germline, CDR1 is KGHSH and CDR2 is LQKENI. The CDR3 loop reads CASSPGQVSGNTIYF. DNA of the CDR3: TGTGCCAGCTCACCCGGACAGGTCTCTGGAAACACCATATATTTT.

This clone was counted only a few times. The chain combines TRBV19 with TRBJ1-3; maybe TRBD1 (5 bases). The germline V gene has CDR1 LNHDA and CDR2 SQIVND (reference sequence). Trimming stripped 10 bases from V and 2 bases from J, with 18 bases between. This CDR3 region has 15 residues. The CDR3 nucleotides read TGTGCCACCCGGGACTCCTCGGCCACTGGAAACACCATATATTTT. As protein: CATRDSSATGNTIYF.

Only a few counts were recorded for this clone. The J gene is TRBJ1-2, the V gene TRBV27, with D tentatively TRBD1 (6 bases). The germline V gene has CDR1 MNHEY and CDR2 SMNVEV (reference sequence). The CDR3 totals 13 residues. Trimming removed 5 bases at V and 7 bases at J, with 14 bases between. In nucleotides, the CDR3 is TGTGCCAGCAGTCCCTCCGGCAGGGGTGGCTACACCTTC. Its translation: CASSPSGRGGYTF.

This chain uses TRBV6-6 with TRBJ1-2, with a weak D call TRBD1 (6 bases). The CDR3 length is 14 residues. The germline V and J ends were trimmed by 0 bases and 13 bases, with 18 bases remaining between them. The germline gives CDR1 MNHNY, CDR2 SVGAGI (reference sequence). CDR3: CASSYSIRGEGSTF. DNA of the CDR3: TGTGCCAGCAGTTACTCGATCAGGGGCGAAGGTTCCACCTTC.

This chain connects TRBV9 to TRBJ1-4; TRBD1 is a possible D gene (5 bases). CDR1 is SGDLS, CDR2 YYNGEE, per germline. The V end lost 5 bases, the J end lost 8 bases, and 13 bases lay between the germline ends. CDR3 length equals 13 residues. CDR3 region: CASSRTRKEKLFF. The CDR3 region has the DNA TGTGCCAGCAGTAGGACAAGGAAAGAAAAACTGTTTTTT.

The rearrangement uses TRBV9 and TRBJ1-5; the D is unclear. V was cut by 1 base and J by 3 bases, with 11 bases left in between. CDR1 is SGDLS and CDR2 is YYNGEE in the germline V gene. The CDR3 extends over 15 amino acids. The DNA for the CDR3 is TGTGCCAGCAGCGTATTTCCAGACTACAATCAGCCCCAGCATTTT. Translated: CASSVFPDYNQPQHF.

This clone has only a few counts. This chain joins TRBV2 and TRBJ2-2; TRBD1 is a possible D gene (6 bases). The germline CDR1 and CDR2 sequences are SNHLY and FYNNEI. The V end lost 6 bases, the J end lost 1 base, and 12 bases lay between the germline ends. This CDR3 contains 15 residues. The CDR3: CASSGQGLNTGELFF. Here the CDR3 DNA reads TGTGCCAGCAGCGGTCAGGGGCTGAACACCGGGGAGCTGTTTTTT.

About this clone itself: Germline is not matched at one junction end, which may reflect a read error. The chain couples TRBV12-3 or TRBV12-4 to TRBJ2-5; D call uncertain. The CDR3 has 12 residues. The chain's CDR3 is CASSQNQETQYF. In nucleotides, the CDR3 is TGTGCCAGCAGTCAAAACCAGGAGACCCAGTACTTC.

CDR3 protein: CASSQEAGVANTEAFF. CDR3 in DNA: TGTGCCAGCAGCCAAGAGGCAGGGGTGGCGAACACTGAAGCTTTCTTT. The J gene is TRBJ1-1, the V gene TRBV3-1 (or the pseudogene TRBV3-2); D is possibly TRBD1 (6 bases). The germline V gene has CDR1 LGHDT and CDR2 YNNKEL (reference sequence). This CDR3 comprises 16 residues. Trimming shortened V by 0 bases and J by 1 base, and 12 bases separated the two germline ends.

This rearrangement joins TRBV7-2 to TRBJ2-3, with D tentatively TRBD1 (6 bases). The CDR3 is made up of 14 amino acids. In germline, CDR1 is SGHTA, CDR2 FQGNSA. V was pared by 11 bases and J by 2 bases, with 17 bases between. CDR3 nucleotides: TGTGCCTCAAAAATCAGGGGTTCCACAGATACGCAGTATTTT. Amino acids: CASKIRGSTDTQYF.